The rows below give T cell receptor beta chains drawn from one sample of a study of T cell responses to AZD1222 COVID-19 vaccine. Clones were read by immunoSEQ multiplex PCR, and TCRdb kept only the in-frame ones, dropping some. The sample has 130,000 to 150,000 clones, roughly 88% seen once. Sequencing was performed on peripheral blood, taken 28 days after the second dose of the MenACWY control vaccine. The receptors come from an adult who received the MenACWY meningococcal vaccine as a control. The CDR3 runs from the conserved cysteine through the conserved F or W. Fields, in order: V gene, D gene, J gene, clone size, CDR3 protein, CDR3 DNA. D genes are given only for firm matches. Clone size is stated in some rows and not others, as once, few, many or a class when expanded.

V: TRBV27; D: NA; J: TRBJ1-1; size: once; CDR3: CASSSSTGITEAFF; DNA: TGTGCCAGCAGTTCCTCAACAGGGATCACTGAAGCTTTCTTT
V: TRBV19; D: NA; J: TRBJ2-1; size: few; CDR3: CASSPLRGIYNEQFF; DNA: TGTGCCAGTAGCCCCCTGAGGGGAATTTACAATGAGCAGTTCTTC
V: TRBV27; D: NA; J: TRBJ2-7; size: NA; CDR3: CASSSRVHEQYF; DNA: TGTGCCAGCAGTTCCAGGGTCCACGAGCAGTACTTC
V: TRBV6-5; D: NA; J: TRBJ2-5; size: NA; CDR3: CATGLGQETQYF; DNA: TGTGCCACCGGGCTGGGGCAAGAGACCCAGTACTTC
V: TRBV12-5; D: TRBD1; J: TRBJ1-2; size: NA; CDR3: CASGLVLGTGANYGYTF; DNA: TGTGCTAGTGGTTTGGTACTTGGGACAGGGGCTAACTATGGCTACACCTTC
V: TRBV6-1; D: TRBD1; J: TRBJ2-7; size: NA; CDR3: CASSVAGGPNPEEQYF; DNA: TGTGCCAGCAGTGTGGCAGGGGGACCTAATCCGGAGGAGCAGTACTTC
V: TRBV7-9; D: TRBD1; J: TRBJ2-1; size: NA; CDR3: CASSLGQGVDEQFF; DNA: TGTGCCAGCAGCTTAGGACAGGGAGTCGATGAGCAGTTCTTC
V: TRBV13; D: NA; J: TRBJ2-5; size: NA; CDR3: CASSPRQGKETQYF; DNA: TGTGCCAGCAGCCCCAGGCAGGGTAAAGAGACCCAGTACTTC
V: TRBV6-5; D: TRBD2; J: TRBJ2-1; size: NA; CDR3: CASISASGTYNEQFF; DNA: TGTGCCAGCATCTCGGCCAGCGGGACGTACAATGAGCAGTTCTTC
V: TRBV12-3/TRBV12-4; D: NA; J: TRBJ1-5; size: NA; CDR3: CASSLEGQPQHF; DNA: TGTGCCAGCAGTTTAGAGGGTCAGCCCCAGCATTTT
V: TRBV4-3; D: TRBD1; J: TRBJ1-6; size: NA; CDR3: CASSLSRDRGNSPLHF; DNA: TGCGCCAGCAGCCTTAGCCGGGACAGGGGCAATTCACCCCTCCACTTT
V: TRBV30; D: TRBD1; J: TRBJ1-3; size: NA; CDR3: CAWSVWDRGLGNTIYF; DNA: TGTGCCTGGAGTGTATGGGACAGGGGGCTTGGAAACACCATATATTTT
V: TRBV20-1; D: TRBD1; J: TRBJ2-3; size: NA; CDR3: CSAKQGDTQYF; DNA: TGCAGTGCAAAACAGGGGGATACGCAGTATTTT
V: TRBV12-3/TRBV12-4; D: NA; J: TRBJ2-7; size: NA; CDR3: CASSLRVSIQYF; DNA: TGTGCCAGCAGTTTGAGGGTTTCTATCCAGTACTTC
V: TRBV15; D: TRBD1; J: TRBJ1-2; size: NA; CDR3: CATNTGTGIGGYTF; DNA: TGTGCCACCAACACCGGGACAGGGATTGGCGGCTACACCTTC
V: TRBV9; D: NA; J: TRBJ2-1; size: NA; CDR3: CASSVAERRYNEQFF; DNA: TGTGCCAGCAGCGTAGCGGAGCGTAGATACAATGAGCAGTTCTTC